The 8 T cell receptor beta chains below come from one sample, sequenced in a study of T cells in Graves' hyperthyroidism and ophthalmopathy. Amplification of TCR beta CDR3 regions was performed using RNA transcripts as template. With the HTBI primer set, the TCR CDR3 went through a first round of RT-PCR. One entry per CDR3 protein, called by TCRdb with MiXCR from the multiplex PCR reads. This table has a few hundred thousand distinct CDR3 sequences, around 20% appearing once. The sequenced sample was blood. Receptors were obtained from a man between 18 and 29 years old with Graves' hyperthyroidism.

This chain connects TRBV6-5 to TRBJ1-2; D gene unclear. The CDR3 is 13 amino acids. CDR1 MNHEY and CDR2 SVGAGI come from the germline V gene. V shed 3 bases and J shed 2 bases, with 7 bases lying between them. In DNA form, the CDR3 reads TGTGCCAGCAGTTATTTGGGGAACTATGGCTACACCTTC. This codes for CASSYLGNYGYTF.

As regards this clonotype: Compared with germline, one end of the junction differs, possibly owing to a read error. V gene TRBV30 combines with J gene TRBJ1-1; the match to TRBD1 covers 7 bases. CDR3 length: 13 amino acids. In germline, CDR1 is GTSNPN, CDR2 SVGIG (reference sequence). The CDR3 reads CAWSATQGTGAFF. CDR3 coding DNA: TGTGCCTGGAGTGCCACACAGGGGACTGGAGCTTTCTTT.

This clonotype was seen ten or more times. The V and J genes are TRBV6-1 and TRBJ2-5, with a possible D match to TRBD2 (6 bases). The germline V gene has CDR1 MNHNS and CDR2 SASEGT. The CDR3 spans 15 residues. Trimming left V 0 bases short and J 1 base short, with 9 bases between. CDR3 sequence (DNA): TGTGCCAGCAGTGAAGCGGGGGGTGGCCAAGAGACCCAGTACTTC. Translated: CASSEAGGGQETQYF.

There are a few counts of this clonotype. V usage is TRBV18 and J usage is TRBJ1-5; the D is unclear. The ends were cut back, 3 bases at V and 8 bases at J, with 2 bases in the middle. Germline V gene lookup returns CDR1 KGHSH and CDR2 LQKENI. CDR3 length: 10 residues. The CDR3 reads CASSPEPQHF. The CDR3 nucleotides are TGTGCCAGCTCACCGGAGCCCCAGCATTTT.

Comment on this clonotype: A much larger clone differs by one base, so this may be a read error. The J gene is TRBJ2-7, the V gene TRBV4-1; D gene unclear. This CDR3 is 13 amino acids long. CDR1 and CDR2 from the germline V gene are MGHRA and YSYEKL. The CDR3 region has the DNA TGCTCCAGCAGCCTGCCCGGAGACTACGAGCAGTACTTC. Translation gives CSSSLPGDYEQYF.

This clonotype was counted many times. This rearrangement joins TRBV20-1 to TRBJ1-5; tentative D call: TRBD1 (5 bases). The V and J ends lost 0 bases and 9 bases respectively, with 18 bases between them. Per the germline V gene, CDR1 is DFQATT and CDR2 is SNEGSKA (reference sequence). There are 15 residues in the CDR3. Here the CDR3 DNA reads TGCAGTGCTAGAGATATAGGGGAGGGGTCCAGGCCCCAGCATTTT. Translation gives CSARDIGEGSRPQHF.

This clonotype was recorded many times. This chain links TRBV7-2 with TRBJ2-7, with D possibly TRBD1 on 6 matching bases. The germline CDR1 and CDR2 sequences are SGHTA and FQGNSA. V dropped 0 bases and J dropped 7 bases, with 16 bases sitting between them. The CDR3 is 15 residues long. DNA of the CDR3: TGTGCCAGCAGCTTAGCTGCAGGGGCGGCGCGGGAGCAGTACTTC. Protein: CASSLAAGAAREQYF.

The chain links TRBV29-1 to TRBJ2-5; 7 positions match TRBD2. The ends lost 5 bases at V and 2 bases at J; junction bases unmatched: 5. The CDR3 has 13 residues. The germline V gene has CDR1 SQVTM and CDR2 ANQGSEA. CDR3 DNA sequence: TGCAGCGTTCGGGCTAGCGGACAAGAGACCCAGTACTTC. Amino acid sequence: CSVRASGQETQYF.